Presented here are 32 T cell receptor beta chains from one specimen sequenced in a study of blood T cells in healthy people across ages. The authors ran a second PCR of 7 to 11 cycles using a sample-barcoded 5' primer and a J-beta primer mix. TCRdb re-analysed the 5' RACE reads in MiXCR, keeping a single row per CDR3 protein. The sample lists about 810,000 distinct CDR3 sequences; about 34% were seen once. Sequencing was carried out using blood. The receptors originated from a man between 18 and 29 years old in good health.

The chain employs TRBV7-9 and TRBJ2-1; D gene uncertain. V shed 1 base and J shed 12 bases, with 28 bases lying between them. Germline lookup yields CDR1 SEHNR and CDR2 FQNEAQ (reference sequence). There are 18 residues in the CDR3. The CDR3 DNA sequence: TGTGCCAGCAGCTTAGGGACCCTTCATAACCCGGTCAGTTGGGGGCAGTTCTTC. It yields the protein CASSLGTLHNPVSWGQFF.

The CDR3 loop reads CASSARDRTYEQYF. CDR3 nucleotide sequence: TGTGCCAGCAGTGCGCGAGACAGAACCTACGAGCAGTACTTC. V gene TRBV25-1 combines with J gene TRBJ2-5; tentatively, D is TRBD1 (5 bases). TRBJ2-7 matches the DNA end more closely, so the J call is doubtful. This CDR3 spans 14 amino acids. CDR1 is MGHDK and CDR2 is SYGVNS in the germline V gene.

The chain recombines TRBV15 with TRBJ2-3, with TRBD2 matching over 14 bases. CDR1 is LNHNV and CDR2 is YYDKDF in the germline V gene (reference sequence). CDR3 length: 16 amino acids. The V segment lost 8 bases and the J segment 1 base; nucleotides outside the gene matches: 5. The CDR3 region is CATPGTSGSRTDTQYF. The CDR3 coding sequence is TGTGCCACCCCTGGGACTAGCGGGAGTCGCACAGATACGCAGTATTTT.

The rearrangement joins TRBV5-1 to TRBJ2-2, with D uncertain. The CDR3 is 16 amino acids. Looked up from germline, CDR1 is SGHRS and CDR2 is YFSETQ. Trimming pared 4 bases from V and 0 bases from J, leaving 13 bases between. The DNA for the CDR3 is TGCGCCAGCAGCCAATCAGGAAAGCCGAACACCGGGGAGCTGTTTTTT. It is translated as CASSQSGKPNTGELFF.

This chain links TRBV3-1 with TRBJ2-3; D remains ambiguous. From germline, CDR1 is LGHDT and CDR2 YNNKEL (reference sequence). The length of the CDR3 is 15 residues. V was pared by 0 bases and J by 2 bases, with 9 bases between. The CDR3: CASSQEPEFTDTQYF. CDR3 nucleotide sequence: TGTGCCAGCAGCCAAGAGCCGGAGTTCACAGATACGCAGTATTTT.

This clonotype occurred a few times. This chain links TRBV4-1 with TRBJ1-2; D not resolved. The CDR3 runs to 14 residues. CDR1 is MGHRA and CDR2 is YSYEKL in the germline V gene. Trimming took off 3 bases at V and 4 bases at J, with 12 bases between the two ends. CDR3 in amino acids: CASSQEQQLYGYTF. For the CDR3, the DNA is TGCGCCAGCAGCCAGGAACAGCAGCTCTATGGCTACACCTTC.

This clonotype was counted only a few times. The chain is built from TRBV12-3 or TRBV12-4 and TRBJ2-2, with TRBD1 matching over 8 bases. The length of the CDR3 is 15 residues. V lost 5 bases, J lost 3 bases, and 5 bases stayed unmatched. The CDR3 nucleotides read TGTGCCAGCAGTCTAGAGGACAGGGACACCGGGGAGCTGTTTTTT. It translates to CASSLEDRDTGELFF.

J is TRBJ1-5 and V is TRBV7-2, with TRBD1 identical over 8 bases. Per the germline V gene, CDR1 is SGHTA and CDR2 is FQGNSA. The V gene end was trimmed by 5 bases and the J gene end by 2 bases; junction bases not matched to a gene: 17. CDR3 size: 19 residues. The CDR3: CASSLGGRGPLGGNQPQHF. Written as DNA, the CDR3 is TGTGCCAGCAGCCTTGGCGGCAGGGGGCCCCTAGGTGGCAATCAGCCCCAGCATTTT.

Notes on this clonotype: Just one base apart from a much larger clone, this may be a read error. This chain connects TRBV7-9 to TRBJ2-4, with D tentatively TRBD1 or TRBD2 (6 bases each). The CDR3 has 18 residues. V lost 8 bases and J lost 4, with 27 bases in between. CDR1 and CDR2 (germline): SEHNR, FQNEAQ (reference sequence). The CDR3 reads CASRPRVTKGGQKNIQYF. The DNA for the CDR3 is TGTGCCAGCCGTCCCCGAGTTACTAAGGGAGGACAGAAAAACATTCAGTACTTC.

This sequence joins TRBV20-1 and TRBJ2-1, with D possibly matching TRBD2 (6 bases). Germline V CDR1 and CDR2: DFQATT, SNEGSKA (reference sequence). The V gene lost 6 bases and the J gene lost 2 bases, with 14 bases spanning the gap. This CDR3 spans 14 amino acids. The CDR3 DNA reads as TGCAGTGCCGCCGGGACTTCCACCTACAATGAGCAGTTCTTC. The encoded protein is CSAAGTSTYNEQFF.

This clonotype was seen a few times. CDR3 in amino acids: CASSYMGAGGYTF. The CDR3 bases are TGTGCCAGCAGCTATATGGGGGCGGGAGGCTACACCTTC. The chain uses TRBV7-8 and TRBJ1-2, with a possible D match to TRBD1 (6 bases). The CDR3 has 13 amino acids. V dropped 4 bases and J dropped 8 bases, with 14 bases sitting between them. CDR1 SGHVS and CDR2 FQNEAQ come from the germline V gene.

J is TRBJ2-1 and V is TRBV11-2; D perhaps matches TRBD2 (5 bases). Germline values: CDR1 SGHAT, CDR2 FQNNGV. This CDR3 is 12 amino acids long. Trimming stripped 8 bases from V and 5 bases from J, with 10 bases between. In DNA form, the CDR3 reads TGTGCCAGCGTCCCGAGGGACAATGAGCAGTTCTTC. Protein product: CASVPRDNEQFF.

The sample holds a few counts of this clonotype. J is TRBJ2-3 and V is TRBV24-1; possible D gene TRBD1, 6 bases. Trimming removed 3 bases at V and 6 bases at J, with 18 bases between. Germline loops: CDR1 KGHDR, CDR2 SFDVKD. The CDR3 covers 16 residues. The CDR3 bases are TGTGCCACCAGTGATCAACCGGGACACCTAGGGGATACGCAGTATTTT. This sequence encodes CATSDQPGHLGDTQYF.

V and J are TRBV25-1 and TRBJ1-2; 7 bases align to TRBD1. J gave up 4 bases and V 3 bases, and 11 bases lay outside the gene matches. The CDR3 spans 16 residues. CDR1 is MGHDK and CDR2 is SYGVNS in the germline V gene. CDR3 nucleotide sequence: TGTGCCAGCAGTGATACAAGAGGGGGCAGTCCCTATGGCTACACCTTC. This translates into CASSDTRGGSPYGYTF.

This chain uses TRBV19 with TRBJ2-7; 7 bases map to TRBD1. The CDR3 is made up of 13 amino acids. Germline trimming cut 7 bases from V and 5 bases from J; bases unmatched to any gene: 8. The germline CDR1 and CDR2 sequences are LNHDA and SQIVND (reference sequence). The CDR3: CASTVQGDNEQYF. As DNA, the CDR3 is TGTGCCAGTACTGTCCAGGGGGACAACGAGCAGTACTTC. The full variable domain, completed using reference TRBV19 and TRBJ2-7, is DGGITQSPKYLFRKEGQNVTLSCEQNLNHDAMYWYRQDPGQGLRLIYYSQIVNDFQKGDIAEGYSVSREKKESFPLTVTSAQKNPTAFYLCASTVQGDNEQYFGPGTRLTVT.

The chain combines TRBV6-1 with TRBJ1-2; D is ambiguous. Per the germline V gene, CDR1 is MNHNS and CDR2 is SASEGT. The CDR3 runs 13 residues. V gave up 7 bases and J gave up 0 bases, with 9 bases separating them. DNA for the CDR3: TGTGCCAGCATAAGGAAGGCTAACTATGGCTACACCTTC. Translation: CASIRKANYGYTF.

This sequence joins TRBV27 and TRBJ2-7, with D perhaps matching TRBD1 (6 bases). Germline V gives CDR1 MNHEY, CDR2 SMNVEV (reference sequence). The CDR3 is made up of 14 amino acids. Trimming pared 5 bases from V and 2 bases from J, leaving 13 bases between. The CDR3 DNA follows: TGTGCCAGCAGTCCCCGGACAGAGACCTACGAGCAGTACTTC. Encoded protein: CASSPRTETYEQYF.

This clonotype was recorded at least ten times. V usage is TRBV29-1 and J usage is TRBJ1-4; the D is unclear. The length of the CDR3 is 13 residues. The V and J ends lost 7 bases and 2 bases respectively, with 11 bases between them. The germline V gene has CDR1 SQVTM and CDR2 ANQGSEA. The CDR3, as DNA: TGCAGCGGGAGGTTGGGGACTAATGAAAAACTGTTTTTT. Protein: CSGRLGTNEKLFF. Based on the CDR3 plus reference TRBV29-1 and TRBJ1-4, the full variable domain is SAVISQKPSRDICQRGTSLTIQCQVDSQVTMMFWYRQQPGQSLTLIATANQGSEATYESGFVIDKFPISRPNLTFSTLTVSNMSPEDSSIYLCSGRLGTNEKLFFGSGTQLSVL.

CDR3 protein: CSVESRGEAFF. DNA of the CDR3: TGCAGCGTTGAATCCCGGGGAGAAGCTTTCTTT. V is TRBV29-1 and J is TRBJ1-1, with unresolved D. The length of the CDR3 is 11 residues. Germline V gene data show CDR1 as SQVTM and CDR2 as ANQGSEA. Trimming took off 2 bases at V and 8 bases at J, with 9 bases between the two ends.

Concerning this clonotype itself: Given a much more abundant clone one base away, this may be a read error. The gene calls are TRBV12-3 or TRBV12-4 and TRBJ2-7; weak D call: TRBD1 (5 bases). CDR3 length equals 13 residues. In DNA, the CDR3 is TGTGCCAGCAGTAGCCAGGGCACCTACGAGCGGTACTTC. As protein: CASSSQGTYERYF.

The sample holds a few counts of this clonotype. V gene TRBV20-1 combines with J gene TRBJ2-3, with 9 nucleotides matching TRBD2. Losses at the gene ends were 0 bases for V and 4 bases for J; bases not matched to a gene: 17. The CDR3 sequence is 19 residues long. From germline, CDR1 is DFQATT and CDR2 SNEGSKA (reference sequence). CDR3 sequence: CSAREPPGLAQGPPDTQYF. The CDR3 nucleotides read TGCAGTGCTAGAGAACCACCGGGACTAGCTCAGGGCCCCCCAGATACGCAGTATTTT.

The rearrangement uses TRBV14 and TRBJ2-7; perhaps TRBD2 as D (5 bases). Trimming shortened V by 2 bases and J by 7 bases, and 12 bases separated the two germline ends. The length of the CDR3 is 13 residues. The V gene's germline CDR1 is SGHDN and CDR2 FVKESK. DNA for the CDR3: TGTGCCAGCAGCCAATTATCCGGGGATGAGCAGTACTTC. Residues: CASSQLSGDEQYF. Full variable domain (remainder filled in from reference TRBV14 and TRBJ2-7): EAGVTQFPSHSVIEKGQTVTLRCDPISGHDNLYWYRRVMGKEIKFLLHFVKESKQDESGMPNNRFLAERTGGTYSTLKVQPAELEDSGVYFCASSQLSGDEQYFGPGTRLTVT.

This clonotype was seen many times. This chain links TRBV7-9 with TRBJ2-3, with a tentative D call TRBD1 (6 bases). Trimming shortened V by 5 bases and J by 1 base, and 13 bases separated the two germline ends. The CDR3 is 15 amino acids. The germline V gene encodes CDR1 SEHNR and CDR2 FQNEAQ (reference sequence). The CDR3, as DNA: TGTGCCAGCAGCCCATCAGGGGCGGGCACAGATACGCAGTATTTT. This gives the protein CASSPSGAGTDTQYF.

This clonotype is a singleton in its sample. The CDR3 here is CASSVQVFHEQYF. CDR3 DNA: TGTGCCAGCAGTGTACAGGTTTTCCACGAGCAGTACTTC. V usage is TRBV27 and J usage is TRBJ2-7; possible D gene TRBD1, 5 bases. Germline loops: CDR1 MNHEY, CDR2 SMNVEV (reference sequence). V dropped 5 bases and J dropped 5 bases, with 13 bases sitting between them. The CDR3 covers 13 residues.

This clonotype was picked up one time. J is TRBJ1-1 and V is TRBV5-6; D is unresolved. In germline, CDR1 is SGHDT, CDR2 YYEEEE. This CDR3 is 14 amino acids long. V lost 9 bases and J 0 bases, leaving 15 bases between the germline ends. The CDR3 sequence: CATLRRGMNTEAFF. In DNA, the CDR3 is TGTGCCACCCTGCGACGGGGTATGAACACTGAAGCTTTCTTT.

J is TRBJ1-2 and V is TRBV25-1, with D tentatively TRBD1 (5 bases). The CDR3 runs 12 residues. The V and J ends lost 4 bases and 12 bases respectively, with 15 bases between them. Germline-derived CDR1 and CDR2 are MGHDK and SYGVNS. CDR3 sequence (DNA): TGTGCCAGCAGTGGAGCTGGGGGGGTCAACACCTTC. Its protein is CASSGAGGVNTF.

The chain employs TRBV29-1 and TRBJ1-2, with D uncertain. The CDR3 spans 11 residues. CDR1 is SQVTM and CDR2 is ANQGSEA in the germline V gene. Trimming pared 6 bases from V and 4 bases from J, leaving 9 bases between. The CDR3 is CSVVPAYGYTF. CDR3 in DNA: TGCAGCGTGGTGCCTGCCTATGGCTACACCTTC.

A remark on this clonotype: With a much larger clone just one base away, this may be a read error. The chain carries TRBV5-1 and TRBJ1-2; 10 positions agree with TRBD1. CDR1 and CDR2 (germline): SGHRS, YFSETQ. Trimming took 4 bases from V and 6 from J; bases not matched to a gene: 18. The CDR3 extends over 18 amino acids. The CDR3 DNA is TGCGCCAGCAGCCCCGATCCCACATCCCGGGACAGGGGCGATGGCTACACCTTC. Encoded protein: CASSPDPTSRDRGDGYTF.

This rearrangement joins TRBV7-2 to TRBJ1-2; no reliable D call. The V and J ends lost 3 bases and 6 bases respectively, with 11 bases between them. CDR3 length: 13 residues. Germline V CDR1 and CDR2: SGHTA, FQGNSA. The CDR3 DNA reads TGTGCCAGCAGCTTCCAAGGACGGGATGGCTACACCTTC. Its translation: CASSFQGRDGYTF.

This chain links TRBV12-3 or TRBV12-4 with TRBJ2-5, with 9 bases aligning to TRBD1. Unmatched junction bases numbered 15, after V lost 8 bases and J lost 11 bases. The CDR3 contains 14 residues. CDR3 residues: CASGDRGIRNEQYF. The CDR3 DNA sequence: TGTGCCAGCGGTGACAGGGGGATCCGCAATGAGCAGTACTTC.

Details on this clonotype: This may come from a read error, since a much larger clone is one base off. The CDR3 region has the DNA TGTACCAGCAGCTTATACGAGACCCAGTACTTC. Amino acids: CTSSLYETQYF. J is TRBJ2-5 and V is TRBV7-2; D remains unclear. Trimming removed 2 bases at V and 5 bases at J, with 3 bases between. CDR3 size: 11 residues. The germline V gene encodes CDR1 SGHTA and CDR2 FQGNSA.

This clonotype has more than one count but fewer than ten. The CDR3 region is CASSLATGAGNEKLFF. The CDR3 DNA sequence: TGTGCCAGCAGCTTAGCGACAGGGGCTGGTAATGAAAAACTGTTTTTT. The chain links TRBV7-9 to TRBJ1-4; 8 nucleotides align to TRBD1. V was clipped by 0 bases and J by 4 bases; unmatched bases: 4. The CDR3 spans 16 residues. Germline CDR1 reads SEHNR; CDR2 reads FQNEAQ (reference sequence).